These 22 T cell receptor beta chains were all obtained from the same sample, sequenced in a study of cytomegalovirus exposure and HLA in healthy donors. Primers: 60 Vbeta forward and 13 Jbeta reverse. The protocol was immunoSEQ multiplex PCR, while the TCRdb copy is restricted to in-frame clones and leaves out a portion. The sample consists of about 180,000 clones, roughly 75% of them appearing once. The sequenced sample consisted of PBMCs. These receptors all come from a man in his forties in good health and CMV-seronegative.

The chain uses TRBV7-9 and TRBJ2-1; possibly TRBD1 for D (6 bases). This CDR3 is 14 amino acids long. The V and J ends lost 7 bases and 8 bases respectively, with 18 bases between them. Germline V gene lookup returns CDR1 SEHNR and CDR2 FQNEAQ (reference sequence). Here the CDR3 DNA reads TGTGCCAGCACCGGGACACCGCACTGGGATGAGCAGTTCTTC. Translation: CASTGTPHWDEQFF. Full variable domain (remainder filled in from reference TRBV7-9 and TRBJ2-1): DTGVSQNPRHKITKRGQNVTFRCDPISEHNRLYWYRQTLGQGPEFLTYFQNEAQLEKSRLLSDRFSAERPKGSFSTLEIQRTEQGDSAMYLCASTGTPHWDEQFFGPGTRLTVL.

Only one count was recorded for this clone. This chain uses TRBV6-6 with TRBJ1-1; D remains unclear. V lost 0 bases to trimming and J lost 0 bases, with 8 bases between them. Looked up from germline, CDR1 is MNHNY and CDR2 is SVGAGI (reference sequence). This CDR3 contains 15 residues. The CDR3 protein is CASSYSPAMNTEAFF. CDR3 coding DNA: TGTGCCAGCAGTTACTCCCCCGCGATGAACACTGAAGCTTTCTTT.

The V gene is TRBV5-5, the J gene TRBJ2-1; a weak D match, TRBD1 (5 bases). This CDR3 contains 16 residues. Germline lookup yields CDR1 SGHKS and CDR2 YYEKEE (reference sequence). The V end was cut by 6 bases, the J end by 9 bases, with 25 bases between. CDR3: CASTTGYDSLSREQFF. The CDR3 DNA is TGTGCCAGCACCACAGGTTATGATAGTCTGTCACGTGAGCAGTTCTTC.

The genes are TRBV4-3 and TRBJ2-3, with TRBD2 identical over 12 bases. The germline V gene has CDR1 LGHNA and CDR2 YSLEER. This CDR3 region has 18 residues. V lost 0 bases and J lost 1; bases outside the gene matches: 5. The CDR3 reads CASSQESLAGGGTDTQYF. The CDR3 DNA reads TGCGCCAGCAGCCAAGAATCTCTAGCGGGAGGGGGCACAGATACGCAGTATTTT.

The V and J genes are TRBV14 and TRBJ1-1; D perhaps matches TRBD1 (5 bases). V was clipped by 3 bases and J by 4 bases, with 12 bases between them. Germline CDR1 and CDR2: SGHDN and FVKESK. This CDR3 contains 14 residues. The CDR3 DNA is TGTGCCAGCAGCCATTGGGCAGGGTCCACTGAAGCTTTCTTT. This translates into CASSHWAGSTEAFF.

This clone has a single count. The genes are TRBV2 and TRBJ2-7; TRBD1 matches at 8 bases. Germline loops: CDR1 SNHLY, CDR2 FYNNEI. V trimming: 10 bases; J trimming: 4 bases; junction bases outside the gene matches: 9. This CDR3 has 13 amino acids. CDR3 in DNA: TGTGCCATAAGCCCCGGGACAGGTTACGAGCAGTACTTC. This codes for CAISPGTGYEQYF.

This CDR3 is CSVEQGAREQYF. The CDR3 nucleotides read TGCAGCGTTGAACAGGGGGCGCGGGAGCAGTACTTC. This rearrangement joins TRBV29-1 to TRBJ2-7; 8 bases match TRBD1. Per germline, CDR1 SQVTM and CDR2 ANQGSEA. CDR3 length: 12 amino acids. V lost 2 bases, J lost 7 bases, and 4 bases stayed unmatched.

The rearrangement joins TRBV9 to TRBJ2-7, with TRBD2 matching 7 bases. CDR1 and CDR2 (germline): SGDLS, YYNGEE. The CDR3 covers 14 residues. V shed 0 bases and J 2 bases; nucleotides not matched to a gene: 2. Written as DNA, the CDR3 is TGTGCCAGCAGCGTAGGCCTAGCGGCCTACGAGCAGTACTTC. Protein: CASSVGLAAYEQYF.

This clone was counted between two and nine times. This chain uses TRBV6-1 with TRBJ1-2; no clear D. V lost 4 bases to trimming and J lost 1 base, with 7 bases between them. CDR3 length equals 13 residues. Germline CDR1 MNHNS, CDR2 SASEGT. CDR3 DNA: TGTGCCAGCAGTGCCCCGTTTAACTATGGCTACACCTTC. Its translation is CASSAPFNYGYTF.

In its sample, this clone was seen once. This chain uses TRBV7-9 with TRBJ2-1; D is possibly TRBD1 (5 bases). V shed 3 bases and J shed 5 bases, with 11 bases lying between them. CDR1 SEHNR and CDR2 FQNEAQ come from the germline V gene (reference sequence). This CDR3 contains 14 residues. The CDR3 loop is CASSFADSDNEQFF. The CDR3 DNA sequence: TGTGCCAGCAGCTTCGCCGACAGCGACAATGAGCAGTTCTTC.

The chain joins TRBV19 to TRBJ1-1, with TRBD1 identical over 9 bases. CDR1 and CDR2 (germline): LNHDA, SQIVND (reference sequence). The CDR3 runs to 14 residues. J was trimmed by 2 bases and V by 8 bases; bases with no gene match: 6. CDR3 coding DNA: TGTGCCAGTGAGGGACAGGGCCCCAACACTGAAGCTTTCTTT. Its translation: CASEGQGPNTEAFF.

In its sample, this clone was seen a few times. The rearrangement links TRBV2 to TRBJ2-3; D gene ambiguous. V lost 5 bases, J lost 2 bases, and 8 bases lay in between. The length of the CDR3 is 13 residues. Germline CDR1 SNHLY, CDR2 FYNNEI. CDR3 bases: TGTGCCAGCAGTCTGGGCGACACAGATACGCAGTATTTT. It translates to CASSLGDTDTQYF.

The CDR3 spells CASSPGLADYNEQFF. In DNA form, the CDR3 reads TGCGCCAGCAGCCCGGGACTAGCAGACTACAATGAGCAGTTCTTC. The chain employs TRBV5-1 and TRBJ2-1, with 9 positions matching TRBD2. The CDR3 is 15 residues long. Germline trimming cut 4 bases from V and 3 bases from J; bases unmatched to any gene: 5. The germline V gene encodes CDR1 SGHRS and CDR2 YFSETQ.

V gene TRBV2 combines with J gene TRBJ1-1; D not resolved. Trimming took off 6 bases at V and 4 bases at J, with 15 bases between the two ends. The CDR3 contains 14 residues. Germline V CDR1 and CDR2: SNHLY, FYNNEI. The DNA of the CDR3 is TGTGCCAGCAGGAGAGACCGAGGGTTCACTGAAGCTTTCTTT. Translated, it gives CASRRDRGFTEAFF. Supplemented by reference TRBV2 and TRBJ1-1, the full variable domain reads EPEVTQTPSHQVTQMGQEVILRCVPISNHLYFYWYRQILGQKVEFLVSFYNNEISEKSEIFDDQFSVERPDGSNFTLKIRSTKLEDSAMYFCASRRDRGFTEAFFGQGTRLTVV.

The chain recombines TRBV7-9 with TRBJ1-5; 9 bases are shared with TRBD1. Germline V gives CDR1 SEHNR, CDR2 FQNEAQ (reference sequence). With V trimmed by 4 bases and J by 6 bases, 7 bases remained unmatched. This CDR3 contains 15 residues. The CDR3 reads CASSSTGGAAQPQHF. The CDR3 region has the DNA TGTGCCAGCAGCTCAACAGGGGGCGCGGCTCAGCCCCAGCATTTT.

The sample holds one count of this clone. The chain uses TRBV7-2 and TRBJ2-5, with 8 bases fitting TRBD2. The junction had 7 bases not matched to a gene; V was cut back by 6 bases and J by 4 bases. From germline, CDR1 is SGHTA and CDR2 FQGNSA. There are 14 residues in the CDR3. The CDR3 bases are TGTGCCAGCAGGCCCGGCGGGGGGCGAGAGACCCAGTACTTC. Translation gives CASRPGGGRETQYF.

The chain couples TRBV29-1 to TRBJ2-7, with 9 nucleotides matching TRBD2. The CDR3 consists of 15 residues. The junction had 6 bases not matched to a gene; V was cut back by 1 base and J by 2 bases. CDR1 and CDR2 from the germline V gene are SQVTM and ANQGSEA. CDR3 protein: CSVEGGSGRTYEQYF. CDR3 coding DNA: TGCAGCGTTGAAGGGGGTAGCGGGAGAACCTACGAGCAGTACTTC.

The chain uses TRBV6-5 and TRBJ1-3, with 8 bases aligning to TRBD1. Unmatched junction bases numbered 9, after V lost 4 bases and J lost 4 bases. The CDR3 extends over 16 amino acids. Germline lookup yields CDR1 MNHEY and CDR2 SVGAGI. The CDR3 coding sequence is TGTGCCAGCAGTTCCCATGGACAGGGAGTGGGAAACACCATATATTTT. Its protein is CASSSHGQGVGNTIYF.

V and J are TRBV19 and TRBJ1-6; 9 bases are a match to TRBD1. Germline lookup yields CDR1 LNHDA and CDR2 SQIVND (reference sequence). V trimming: 7 bases; J trimming: 3 bases; junction bases outside the gene matches: 4. The CDR3 has 15 residues. Written as DNA, the CDR3 is TGTGCCAGTACCCTGACAGGGGGCTATAATTCACCCCTCCACTTT. It codes for CASTLTGGYNSPLHF. The full variable domain, completed using reference TRBV19 and TRBJ1-6, is DGGITQSPKYLFRKEGQNVTLSCEQNLNHDAMYWYRQDPGQGLRLIYYSQIVNDFQKGDIAEGYSVSREKKESFPLTVTSAQKNPTAFYLCASTLTGGYNSPLHFGNGTRLTVT.

A few counts support this clone. The rearrangement joins TRBV5-6 to TRBJ1-1; no reliable D call. The length of the CDR3 is 13 residues. Trimming removed 2 bases at V and 4 bases at J, with 9 bases between. Looked up from germline, CDR1 is SGHDT and CDR2 is YYEEEE. The CDR3 DNA follows: TGTGCCAGCAGCTTTTGGAGAGGCACTGAAGCTTTCTTT. It is translated as CASSFWRGTEAFF.

This chain links TRBV10-3 with TRBJ2-1; weak D call: TRBD1 (6 bases). Trimming left V 0 bases short and J 5 bases short, with 11 bases between. The CDR3 extends over 15 amino acids. Germline loops: CDR1 ENHRY, CDR2 SYGVKD. CDR3 in amino acids: CAISESGTQDNEQFF. The CDR3 DNA sequence: TGTGCCATCAGTGAGTCCGGGACACAAGACAATGAGCAGTTCTTC.

This clone came up a few times. V and J are TRBV18 and TRBJ1-2; no reliable D call. Germline V gives CDR1 KGHSH, CDR2 LQKENI. V was cut by 3 bases and J by 2 bases, with 7 bases left in between. There are 13 residues in the CDR3. The DNA for the CDR3 is TGTGCCAGCTCACCCGTCGGGAACTATGGCTACACCTTC. It yields the protein CASSPVGNYGYTF.